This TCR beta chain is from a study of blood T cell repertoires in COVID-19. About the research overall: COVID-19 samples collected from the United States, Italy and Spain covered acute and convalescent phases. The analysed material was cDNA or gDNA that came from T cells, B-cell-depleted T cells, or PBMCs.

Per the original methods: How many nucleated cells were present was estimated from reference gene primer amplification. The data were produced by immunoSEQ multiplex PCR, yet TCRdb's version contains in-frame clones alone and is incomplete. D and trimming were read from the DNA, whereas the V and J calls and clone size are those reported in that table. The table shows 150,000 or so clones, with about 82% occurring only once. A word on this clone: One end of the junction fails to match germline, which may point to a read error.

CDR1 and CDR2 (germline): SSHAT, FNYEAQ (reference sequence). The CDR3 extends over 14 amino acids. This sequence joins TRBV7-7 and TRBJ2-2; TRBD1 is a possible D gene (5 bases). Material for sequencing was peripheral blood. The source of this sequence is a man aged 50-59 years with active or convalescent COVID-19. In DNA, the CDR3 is TGTGCTAGCAGCTTAGACAGGAACACCGGGGAGCTGTTTTTT. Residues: CASSLDRNTGELFF.